This TCR beta chain was documented in a study of T cell responses to AZD1222 COVID-19 vaccine. With regard to this clone: The target antigen is unknown.

In germline, CDR1 is SNHLY, CDR2 FYNNEI. Trimming at V came to 6 bases and at J to 1 base, leaving 21 bases not matched to a gene. The CDR3 contains 21 residues. Study-wide findings and caveats: Spike-specific TCR breadth and depth went up after people got two AZD1222 doses. Reportedly, nearly half the spike-specific TCRs target unmutated variant regions. Repertoire sampling was restricted to post-peak T cell response timepoints.

TCRdb keeps only in-frame clones here, not all; method: immunoSEQ multiplex PCR. The sample yields tens of thousands of clones, around nine tenths seen once. The chain employs TRBV2 and TRBJ2-1; 10 bases fit TRBD2. The source is an adult in good health. The sequences come from peripheral blood, collected on day 0 of MenACWY control vaccination. In nucleotides, the CDR3 is TGTGCCAGCAGGGACCCCGGAGGCCTAGCGGGAGAGGGGAGGTCCTACAATGAGCAGTTCTTC. Its protein is CASRDPGGLAGEGRSYNEQFF.